This T cell receptor beta chain emerged from a study of blood T cell repertoires in COVID-19. V was pared by 6 bases and J by 6 bases, with 18 bases between. The CDR3 is made up of 16 amino acids. Looked up from germline, CDR1 is SNHLY and CDR2 is FYNNEI. Per the original data handling: Amplified reference gene primers provided the basis for estimating nucleated cell counts. Profiled with immunoSEQ multiplex PCR; TCRdb holds only in-frame clones, not every one. The DNA gave D and trimming, while V, J and clone size come from that table. The table lists approximately 440,000 clones, around 91% of them singletons.

V is TRBV2 and J is TRBJ1-6; a possible D gene is TRBD1 (5 bases). This TCR was recovered from a man between 18 and 29 years old who had recovered from COVID-19. The sequenced sample was PBMCs or T cells enriched from blood (not recorded which). DNA for the CDR3: TGTGCCAGCAGCGCTGACCCGGGACTGCTTAATTCACCCCTCCACTTT. Its protein product is CASSADPGLLNSPLHF.